This entry is about one T cell receptor beta chain. Its antigen is unknown. Mismatch with germline at one junction end may stem from a read error. Germline CDR1 reads MNHEY; CDR2 reads SVGAGI. The CDR3 totals 14 residues. These data originate in a study of tumor and adjacent non-tumor tissue in lung cancer. Study in general: Patients were aged roughly 30 to 76, about 10 men and a handful of women, stage I to III.

Study results and caveats: Normal lung showed higher cumulative top 100 clone frequency than tumor.

A modified ARM-PCR protocol with three rounds of nested PCR amplified TCRbeta. TCRdb passed the multiplex PCR reads through MiXCR, listing each CDR3 protein once. The repertoire holds around 74,000 distinct CDR3 sequences, with approximately 68% as singletons. The template was RNA from unsorted bulk tissue. The chain carries TRBV6-5 and TRBJ2-4; 8 bases line up with TRBD1. The sequence derives from an older woman with non-small cell lung cancer. Sequenced material: lung tumor tissue. This CDR3 is CTSSYHPGQVVQYF. CDR3 coding DNA: TGTACCAGCAGTTACCACCCGGGACAGGTCGTTCAGTACTTC.